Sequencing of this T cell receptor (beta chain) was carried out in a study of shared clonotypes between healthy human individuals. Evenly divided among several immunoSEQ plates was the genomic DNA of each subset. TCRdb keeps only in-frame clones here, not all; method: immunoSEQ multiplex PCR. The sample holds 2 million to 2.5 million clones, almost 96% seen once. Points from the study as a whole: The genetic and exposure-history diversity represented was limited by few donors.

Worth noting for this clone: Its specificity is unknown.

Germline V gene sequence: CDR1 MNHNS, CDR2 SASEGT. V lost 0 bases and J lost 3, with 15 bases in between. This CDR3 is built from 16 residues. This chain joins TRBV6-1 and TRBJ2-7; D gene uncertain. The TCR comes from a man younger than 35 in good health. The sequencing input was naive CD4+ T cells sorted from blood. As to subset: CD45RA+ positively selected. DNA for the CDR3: TGTGCCAGCAGTGAAGCTCCTTCAGCTACCTACTACGAGCAGTACTTC. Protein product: CASSEAPSATYYEQYF.